The present T cell receptor (beta chain) was sequenced within a study of post-analysis software for immune sequencing data. The TCR beta cDNA libraries carried unique molecular identifiers. TCRdb reanalysed the PCR reads using MiXCR and keeps one entry per CDR3 protein. The sample shows 550,000 to 700,000 distinct CDR3 sequences, about 40% of them seen only once. This CDR3 has 13 amino acids. Germline-derived CDR1 and CDR2 are MNHEY and SMNVEV (reference sequence). Trimming took 2 bases from V and 7 from J, leaving 8 bases between them. This clonotype was seen a handful of times. Its antigen is not identified. Study-wide results and limits: Analysis by F measure revealed that same-batch samples clustered strongly together. In patients, about 5 TRBV segments were more frequent than in controls, with TRBV5-6, TRBV5-1 and TRBV20-1 among them.

The TCR originated in a girl under 18 with multiple sclerosis. This chain links TRBV27 with TRBJ1-4; D remains ambiguous. The material sequenced was blood. The CDR3 spells CASSLGVSEKLFF. The DNA of the CDR3 is TGTGCCAGCAGTTTAGGAGTTTCTGAAAAACTGTTTTTT. Full variable domain (remainder filled in from reference TRBV27 and TRBJ1-4): EAQVTQNPRYLITVTGKKLTVTCSQNMNHEYMSWYRQDPGLGLRQIYYSMNVEVTDKGDVPEGYKVSRKEKRNFPLILESPSPNQTSLYFCASSLGVSEKLFFGSGTQLSVL.